This T cell receptor beta chain was profiled in a study of blood T cells in healthy people across ages. The CDR3 has 12 amino acids. V was shortened by 3 bases and J by 5 bases, with 7 bases between the two germline ends. Germline assignment: CDR1 SGHAT and CDR2 FQNNGV. Alongside a J-beta primer mix, a sample-barcoded 5' primer served in a second PCR lasting roughly 7 to 12 cycles. TCRdb reprocessed the 5' RACE reads via MiXCR and lists one record per CDR3 protein. The sample has over 600,000 distinct CDR3 sequences, around 21% seen once. Donors were systemically healthy Caucasian individuals from Russia aged roughly 6 to 95 years. This clonotype was observed a handful of times.

This rearrangement joins TRBV11-2 to TRBJ2-5; a possible D gene is TRBD2 (5 bases). The TCR sequence derives from a man aged 65 to 79 in good health. Input material: blood. Here the CDR3 reads CASSFRRETQYF. The CDR3, as DNA: TGTGCCAGCAGCTTCAGGAGGGAGACCCAGTACTTC.